This TCR beta chain appears in the sequencing data of a study of T cells in Graves' hyperthyroidism and ophthalmopathy. The CDR3 runs to 19 residues. V was cut by 4 bases and J by 0 bases, with 24 bases left in between. Per the germline V gene, CDR1 is MNHEY and CDR2 is SVGEGT. Amplification yielded TCR beta CDR3 regions, with RNA transcripts as the source. The primer set for the first-round RT-PCR of the TCR CDR3 was HTBI. TCRdb redid the calling of the multiplex PCR reads with MiXCR, one entry per CDR3 protein. The repertoire holds under 350,000 distinct CDR3 sequences, with around a sixth as singletons. Stable disease denoted Graves' hyperthyroidism without ophthalmopathy progression within 18 months. Cells are PBMCs isolated from 10 ml of fresh blood.

The specimen was blood. The TCR originated in a woman aged 45-65 years with Graves' hyperthyroidism. The J gene is TRBJ1-1, the V gene TRBV6-2 or TRBV6-3; D is perhaps TRBD1 (6 bases). The CDR3 protein is CASSSLVVPVGQMNTEAFF. The CDR3 DNA is TGTGCCAGCAGTTCCCTGGTCGTCCCTGTCGGACAGATGAACACTGAAGCTTTCTTT.